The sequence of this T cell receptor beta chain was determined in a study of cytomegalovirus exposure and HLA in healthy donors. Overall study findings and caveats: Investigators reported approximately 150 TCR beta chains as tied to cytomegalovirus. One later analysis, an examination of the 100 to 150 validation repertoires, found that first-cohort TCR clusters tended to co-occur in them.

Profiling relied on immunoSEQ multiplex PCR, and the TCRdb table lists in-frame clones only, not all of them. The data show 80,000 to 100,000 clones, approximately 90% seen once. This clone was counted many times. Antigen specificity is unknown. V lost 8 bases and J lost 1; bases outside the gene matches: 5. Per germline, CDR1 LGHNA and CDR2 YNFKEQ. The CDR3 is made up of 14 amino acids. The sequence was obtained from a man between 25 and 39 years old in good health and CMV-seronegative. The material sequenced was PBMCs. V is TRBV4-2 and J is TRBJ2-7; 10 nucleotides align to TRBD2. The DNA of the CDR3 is TGTGCCAGCGGGACTAGCGACGGATCCTACGAGCAGTACTTC. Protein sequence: CASGTSDGSYEQYF.